What follows are 16 T cell receptor beta chains derived from one specimen sequenced in a study of blood T cell repertoires in COVID-19. The table came from immunoSEQ multiplex PCR; TCRdb's copy has only in-frame clones and leaves some out. The sample carries 240,000 or so clones, roughly four fifths recorded once. The sequenced sample consisted of peripheral blood. Receptors originate from a woman of 80 years or more with COVID-19, enrolled during active disease.

The V and J genes are TRBV28 and TRBJ1-2; 9 nucleotides match TRBD1. CDR3 length: 14 residues. Trimming removed 6 bases from V and 4 bases from J; junction bases left unmatched: 6. Germline CDR1 MDHEN, CDR2 SYDVKM. The CDR3 DNA is TGTGCCAGCAGCCCCCGGGACAGGGCCTATGGCTACACCTTC. Translating gives CASSPRDRAYGYTF.

This clone has only one observation. The gene calls are TRBV5-1 and TRBJ1-1; perhaps TRBD1 as D (5 bases). CDR1 and CDR2 from the germline V gene are SGHRS and YFSETQ. The CDR3 sequence is 14 residues long. Trimming removed 2 bases from V and 5 bases from J, with 13 bases in between. The CDR3 DNA reads as TGCGCCAGCAGCTTCCAGCAGGGTCAAACTGAAGCTTTCTTT. It codes for CASSFQQGQTEAFF.

Here the CDR3 DNA reads TGCGCCAGCAGCGCTTGGGACAGGGGGGACAATCAGCCCCAGCATTTT. Residues: CASSAWDRGDNQPQHF. V and J are TRBV4-1 and TRBJ1-5; 11 positions match TRBD1. V lost 5 bases and J lost 3; bases outside the gene matches: 6. This CDR3 has 16 amino acids. Germline CDR1 reads MGHRA; CDR2 reads YSYEKL.

The chain links TRBV5-1 to TRBJ1-2; no clear D. Germline V CDR1 and CDR2: SGHRS, YFSETQ. The CDR3 spans 12 residues. Trimming shortened V by 1 base and J by 4 bases, and 5 bases separated the two germline ends. CDR3 in DNA: TGCGCCAGCAGCTTGCTAGGCTATGGCTACACCTTC. The encoded protein is CASSLLGYGYTF.

This clone was seen only a few times. V is TRBV2 and J is TRBJ1-1, with D tentatively TRBD1 (5 bases). V was shortened by 4 bases and J by 5 bases, with 11 bases between the two germline ends. The CDR3 runs to 13 residues. Germline V CDR1 and CDR2: SNHLY, FYNNEI. The DNA for the CDR3 is TGTGCCAGCAGTGTGGCCCCAGGGACTGAAGCTTTCTTT. Its protein product is CASSVAPGTEAFF. Complete variable domain (other parts from reference TRBV2 and TRBJ1-1): EPEVTQTPSHQVTQMGQEVILRCVPISNHLYFYWYRQILGQKVEFLVSFYNNEISEKSEIFDDQFSVERPDGSNFTLKIRSTKLEDSAMYFCASSVAPGTEAFFGQGTRLTVV.

The chain has TRBV14 and TRBJ1-2; D remains ambiguous. The V end lost 1 base, the J end lost 4 bases, and 7 bases lay between the germline ends. Germline values: CDR1 SGHDN, CDR2 FVKESK. This CDR3 has 13 amino acids. CDR3 sequence: CASSQAGGYGYTF. The DNA of the CDR3 is TGTGCCAGCAGCCAAGCAGGTGGCTATGGCTACACCTTC.

This chain links TRBV7-8 with TRBJ1-6; TRBD1 aligns across 8 bases. V was clipped by 0 bases and J by 9 bases; unmatched bases: 1. The CDR3 loop spans 14 amino acids. Germline V gene lookup returns CDR1 SGHVS and CDR2 FQNEAQ. CDR3 sequence (DNA): TGTGCCAGCAGCTTAGCTCAGGGGGCTTCACCCCTCCACTTT. Translated, it gives CASSLAQGASPLHF.

A remark on this clone: The identical CDR3 is also encoded by other nucleotide sequences in the sample. This chain connects TRBV7-3 to TRBJ2-3; unclear D gene. Germline CDR1 and CDR2: SGHTA and FQGTGA. The CDR3 loop spans 14 amino acids. The V and J ends lost 1 base and 0 bases respectively, with 5 bases between them. The CDR3 sequence: CASSLRASTDTQYF. The CDR3 bases are TGTGCCAGCAGCTTAAGGGCTAGCACAGATACGCAGTATTTT.

This rearrangement joins TRBV9 to TRBJ1-2, with D hard to call. Trimming stripped 0 bases from V and 0 bases from J, with 6 bases between. Germline loops: CDR1 SGDLS, CDR2 YYNGEE. This CDR3 region has 14 residues. This CDR3 is CASSVDPSNYGYTF. The CDR3, as DNA: TGTGCCAGCAGCGTAGATCCCTCTAACTATGGCTACACCTTC.

The chain couples TRBV30 to TRBJ2-5, with TRBD1 as a possible D gene (6 bases). The germline V and J ends were trimmed by 2 bases and 3 bases, with 7 bases remaining between them. Germline V CDR1 and CDR2: GTSNPN, SVGIG (reference sequence). The CDR3 loop spans 12 amino acids. The CDR3 sequence: CAWSRTEETQYF. The DNA of the CDR3 is TGTGCCTGGAGTAGGACAGAAGAGACCCAGTACTTC.

The chain links TRBV28 to TRBJ1-4; D gene unclear. Trimming removed 8 bases at V and 4 bases at J, with 11 bases between. This CDR3 is 13 amino acids long. Germline CDR1 MDHEN, CDR2 SYDVKM. CDR3 nucleotides: TGTGCCAGCGGAGATCGGAGTAATGAAAAACTGTTTTTT. Amino acid sequence: CASGDRSNEKLFF.

The chain is built from TRBV25-1 and TRBJ1-6; D is ambiguous. The CDR3 has 12 amino acids. Germline V lookup: CDR1 MGHDK, CDR2 SYGVNS. V was pared by 6 bases and J by 7 bases, with 7 bases between. The chain's CDR3 is CASRHPNSPLHF. As DNA, the CDR3 is TGTGCCAGCAGACACCCCAATTCACCCCTCCACTTT.

V and J are TRBV6-5 and TRBJ1-5; perhaps TRBD1 as D (6 bases). CDR3 length: 15 residues. The V and J ends lost 6 bases and 3 bases respectively, with 15 bases between them. The germline V gene encodes CDR1 MNHEY and CDR2 SVGAGI. CDR3 DNA: TGTGCCAGCAGACTAGGCAGGGGTGACAATCAGCCCCAGCATTTT. This gives the protein CASRLGRGDNQPQHF.

The CDR3 reads CASGRGGYFSQPQHF. The DNA for the CDR3 is TGTGCCAGCGGGAGAGGGGGATACTTCAGTCAGCCCCAGCATTTT. The chain joins TRBV2 to TRBJ1-5; a possible D gene is TRBD1 (6 bases). CDR3 length: 15 residues. V lost 8 bases, J lost 6 bases, and 20 bases lay in between. Per the germline V gene, CDR1 is SNHLY and CDR2 is FYNNEI.

The chain is built from TRBV7-2 and TRBJ1-2; D uncertain. This CDR3 region has 13 residues. In germline, CDR1 is SGHTA, CDR2 FQGNSA. With 1 base removed from V and 3 bases from J, the gap between germline ends came to 6 bases. CDR3 loop: CASSLGQDYGYTF. CDR3 bases: TGTGCCAGCAGCTTAGGGCAGGACTATGGCTACACCTTC.

The chain employs TRBV24-1 and TRBJ1-1, with no clear D. This CDR3 spans 13 amino acids. Per the germline V gene, CDR1 is KGHDR and CDR2 is SFDVKD. V shed 3 bases and J shed 1 base, with 5 bases lying between them. In DNA form, the CDR3 reads TGTGCCACCAGTGATGGCCAGAACACTGAAGCTTTCTTT. As protein: CATSDGQNTEAFF.